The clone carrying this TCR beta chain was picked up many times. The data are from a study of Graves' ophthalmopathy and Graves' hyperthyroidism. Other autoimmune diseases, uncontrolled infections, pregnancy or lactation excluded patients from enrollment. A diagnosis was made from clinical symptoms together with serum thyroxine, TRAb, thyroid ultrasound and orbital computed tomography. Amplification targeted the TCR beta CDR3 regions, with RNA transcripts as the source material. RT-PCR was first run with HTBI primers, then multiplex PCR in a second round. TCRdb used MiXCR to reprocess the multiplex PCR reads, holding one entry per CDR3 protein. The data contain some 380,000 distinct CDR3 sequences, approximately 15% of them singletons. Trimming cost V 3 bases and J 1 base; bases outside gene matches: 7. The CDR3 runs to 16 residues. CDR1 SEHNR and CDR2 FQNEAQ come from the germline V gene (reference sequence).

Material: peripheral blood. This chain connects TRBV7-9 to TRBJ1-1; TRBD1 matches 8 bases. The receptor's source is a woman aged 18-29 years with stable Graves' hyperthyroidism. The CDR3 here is CASSLGQAVGNTEAFF. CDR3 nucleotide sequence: TGTGCCAGCAGCTTGGGACAGGCGGTCGGGAACACTGAAGCTTTCTTT.